The 7 T cell receptor beta chains below all came from one sample that was sequenced in a study of blood T cell repertoires in COVID-19. Libraries were prepared by immunoSEQ multiplex PCR; TCRdb keeps only in-frame clonotypes and omits some of them. This sample has tens of thousands of clones, with roughly 80% found just once. Source material: peripheral blood. The receptor set was obtained from a man aged 65 to 79 with acute or convalescent COVID-19.

The chain links TRBV14 to TRBJ2-2; 10 positions match TRBD2. Per the germline V gene, CDR1 is SGHDN and CDR2 is FVKESK. The CDR3 length is 17 residues. The V gene end was trimmed by 4 bases and the J gene end by 6 bases; junction bases not matched to a gene: 11. Here the CDR3 DNA reads TGTGCCAGCAGCCCCCGGCAGCGGGAGGGCCGGGCCGGGGAGCTGTTTTTT. Amino acid sequence: CASSPRQREGRAGELFF.

By proportion, this clone is medium-sized (0.01 to 0.1%). V is TRBV6-1 and J is TRBJ1-5; tentative D call: TRBD1 (6 bases). V shed 2 bases and J shed 9 bases, with 17 bases lying between them. The germline V gene has CDR1 MNHNS and CDR2 SASEGT. This CDR3 has 15 amino acids. CDR3 bases: TGTGCCAGCAGTGAAATAGCAGGGGAGGGGAGGCCCCAGCATTTT. This encodes CASSEIAGEGRPQHF.

The J gene is TRBJ1-5, the V gene TRBV15; 9 bases align to TRBD1. The CDR3 extends over 13 amino acids. The trim removed 7 bases at V and 8 bases at J, leaving 6 bases unmatched. The germline CDR1 and CDR2 sequences are LNHNV and YYDKDF (reference sequence). CDR3 in DNA: TGTGCCACCACCTTGGACAGGGGTAAGCCCCAGCATTTT. This encodes CATTLDRGKPQHF.

V gene TRBV27 combines with J gene TRBJ1-5; TRBD1 matches at 9 bases. The CDR3 is 16 amino acids. V was pared by 2 bases and J by 5 bases, with 7 bases of the junction left unmatched. Germline V CDR1 and CDR2: MNHEY, SMNVEV (reference sequence). In DNA form, the CDR3 reads TGTGCCAGCAGTTTAGGGGGGAGACAGGGGGATCAGCCCCAGCATTTT. Translating it yields CASSLGGRQGDQPQHF.

The chain has TRBV29-1 and TRBJ1-3; D is unresolved. CDR1 is SQVTM and CDR2 is ANQGSEA in the germline V gene. V shed 7 bases and J shed 5 bases, with 15 bases lying between them. The CDR3 has 13 residues. The CDR3 sequence is CSGKLGGRNTIYF. The CDR3 DNA is TGCAGCGGCAAGCTGGGCGGGCGAAACACCATATATTTT.

This chain connects TRBV5-6 to TRBJ1-2; D unclear. Germline values: CDR1 SGHDT, CDR2 YYEEEE. With 4 bases removed from V and 3 bases from J, the gap between germline ends came to 10 bases. The CDR3 has 13 residues. The CDR3 nucleotides are TGTGCCAGCAGCACCGTAGGAGACTATGGCTACACCTTC. Translated: CASSTVGDYGYTF.

V is TRBV5-4 and J is TRBJ2-1; TRBD2 matches 7 bases. The CDR3 is 16 residues long. The V and J ends lost 0 bases and 0 bases, in that order; junction bases with no gene match: 3. Germline V gives CDR1 SGHNT, CDR2 YYREEE (reference sequence). The CDR3 reads CASSLELAYSYNEQFF. CDR3 DNA: TGTGCCAGCAGCTTGGAACTAGCGTACTCCTACAATGAGCAGTTCTTC.